The present T cell receptor beta chain was sequenced within a study of brain T cells in children with intractable seizures. CDR1 is MNHEY and CDR2 is SVGAGI in the germline V gene. V lost 5 bases to trimming and J lost 6 bases, with 17 bases between them. The CDR3 has 15 residues. Generated by immunoSEQ multiplex PCR, the TCRdb table keeps only in-frame clones and is missing some. The table has 55,000 to 80,000 clones, more than 95% seen once. Sequenced here: peripheral blood, sampled at surgery. The chain joins TRBV6-5 to TRBJ2-4; no clear D gene. The receptor's source is a boy younger than two with focal cortical dysplasia and intractable seizures. The CDR3 DNA sequence: TGTGCCAGCAGTCGGGTTTCCGGTCCGGGAAACATTCAGTACTTC. Protein product: CASSRVSGPGNIQYF.